This T cell receptor beta chain derives from a study of T-cell memory formation after mild COVID-19. Study observations and caveats: Confirmation of SARS-CoV-2 specificity was lacking for second-wave clones peaking day 37.

With respect to this clonotype: Its cognate antigen is unknown.

The CDR3 is 15 amino acids. The V gene end was trimmed by 5 bases and the J gene end by 6 bases; junction bases not matched to a gene: 8. TCRdb re-analysed the 5' RACE reads in MiXCR, keeping a single row per CDR3 protein. Among 530,000 or so distinct CDR3 sequences listed, around 16% were seen once. The sequencing input was PBMCs or a T cell subset sorted from them (not recorded which). This receptor was taken from an adult woman who had mild COVID-19 (a few samples of this study predate the infection). Cell type and time point are not known. The rearrangement uses TRBV12-3 or TRBV12-4 and TRBJ2-1; 9 positions match TRBD2. The CDR3 is CASSHRTSEVNEQFF. The DNA for the CDR3 is TGTGCCAGCAGTCACCGGACTAGCGAGGTCAATGAGCAGTTCTTC.